Presented here are 9 T cell receptor beta chains from one specimen sequenced in a study of T cell changes during pregnancy in multiple sclerosis. Assay used: immunoSEQ multiplex PCR; TCRdb lists only in-frame clones, some missing. Here the sample spans some 70,000 clones, 85% to 95% being singletons. Sequencing was performed on CD8+ T cells from peripheral blood mononuclear cells, taken in the third trimester of pregnancy. These receptors came from a female donor in good health, enrolled as a control in a pregnancy study.

The chain uses TRBV4-3 and TRBJ1-1; D is unresolved. V dropped 2 bases and J dropped 0 bases, with 16 bases sitting between them. Germline V CDR1 and CDR2: LGHNA, YSLEER. CDR3 length equals 17 residues. The CDR3 bases are TGCGCCAGCAGCCAAAGCTGGGGAGGGCTTATGAACACTGAAGCTTTCTTT. Its translation: CASSQSWGGLMNTEAFF.

This chain uses TRBV4-3 with TRBJ2-1, with 12 bases fitting TRBD2. Germline V gene data show CDR1 as LGHNA and CDR2 as YSLEER. With 4 bases clipped from V and 7 bases from J, the junction kept 14 bases outside the gene matches. The CDR3 is made up of 18 amino acids. The CDR3 region has the DNA TGCGCCAGCAGCCCGGGTACTAGCGGGGGGATAGTTAGGAATGAGCAGTTCTTC. Protein: CASSPGTSGGIVRNEQFF.

Only one count was recorded for this clone. The J gene is TRBJ2-7, the V gene TRBV19, with 7 bases matching TRBD1. V was pared by 6 bases and J by 3 bases, with 5 bases of the junction left unmatched. The germline V gene encodes CDR1 LNHDA and CDR2 SQIVND (reference sequence). The CDR3 is made up of 13 amino acids. CDR3 sequence: CASSGTEGYEQYF. In DNA, the CDR3 is TGTGCCAGTAGCGGGACAGAAGGCTACGAGCAGTACTTC.

J is TRBJ2-1 and V is TRBV5-1; 11 bases agree with TRBD1. CDR3 length: 15 residues. Unmatched junction bases numbered 7, after V lost 4 bases and J lost 7 bases. CDR1 and CDR2 from the germline V gene are SGHRS and YFSETQ. Written as DNA, the CDR3 is TGCGCCAGCAGCAGGACCGGGACAGGGGGGAATGAGCAGTTCTTC. Its protein is CASSRTGTGGNEQFF.

This chain joins TRBV4-2 and TRBJ2-1; 10 bases are a match to TRBD2. This CDR3 is built from 19 residues. V lost 1 base and J lost 0; bases outside the gene matches: 9. Germline V gives CDR1 LGHNA, CDR2 YNFKEQ. The CDR3 DNA sequence: TGTGCCAGCAGCCAAGTGGCTAGCGGGGGTCACAGCTCCTACAATGAGCAGTTCTTC. Translation: CASSQVASGGHSSYNEQFF.

The count of this clone is one. V is TRBV2 and J is TRBJ2-7, with TRBD1 identical over 9 bases. Germline loops: CDR1 SNHLY, CDR2 FYNNEI. This CDR3 is built from 16 residues. Trimming took 0 bases from V and 0 from J; bases not matched to a gene: 3. CDR3 in amino acids: CASSEATGGNSYEQYF. In nucleotides, the CDR3 is TGTGCCAGCAGTGAAGCTACAGGGGGCAACTCCTACGAGCAGTACTTC.

Written as DNA, the CDR3 is TGTGCCTGGATTGCGAGGGAGAAGGGCTCCTACGAGCAGTACTTC. It yields the protein CAWIAREKGSYEQYF. This chain connects TRBV30 to TRBJ2-7, with D possibly matching TRBD2 (5 bases). Germline V gene sequence: CDR1 GTSNPN, CDR2 SVGIG (reference sequence). V lost 4 bases, J lost 0 bases, and 16 bases lay in between. The CDR3 has 15 residues.

This clone was seen only once. This chain uses TRBV5-1 with TRBJ1-1; possibly TRBD1 for D (6 bases). The germline CDR1 and CDR2 sequences are SGHRS and YFSETQ. This CDR3 contains 15 residues. Deletions cut 4 bases from V and 1 base from J, with 14 bases between. The CDR3 loop is CASSQRGTPNTEAFF. The CDR3 DNA follows: TGCGCCAGCAGCCAAAGAGGGACACCGAACACTGAAGCTTTCTTT.

This clone was observed a single time. The CDR3 protein is CASSLAGGHYEQYF. The CDR3 DNA sequence: TGTGCCAGCAGCTTAGCAGGGGGCCACTACGAGCAGTACTTC. The chain couples TRBV7-8 to TRBJ2-7; 7 nucleotides align to TRBD1. V trimming: 0 bases; J trimming: 3 bases; junction bases outside the gene matches: 2. The CDR3 runs 14 residues. Germline V gives CDR1 SGHVS, CDR2 FQNEAQ.